The source of this T cell receptor (beta chain) is a study of blood T cell repertoires in COVID-19. Across the whole study: T cells, B-cell-depleted T cells, or PBMCs provided the cDNA or gDNA that served as material.

Participants spanned ages 18 to 89 years and resided in 20 to 25 US areas. V dropped 1 base and J dropped 4; count of bases not matched to a gene: 10. The CDR3 is 17 residues long. From germline, CDR1 is LGHNA and CDR2 YSLEER. In the source study's methods: Researchers report that nucleated cell counts were estimated from reference gene primer amplification. Only in-frame clones appear in the TCRdb table, and some are missing; sequencing was by immunoSEQ multiplex PCR. Clone size and V and J calls were adopted from that table, with D and trimming inferred from the DNA. The sample consists of roughly 500,000 clones, roughly 90% of them appearing once.

The sequenced material came from PBMCs or T cells enriched from blood (not recorded which). The genes are TRBV4-3 and TRBJ1-2, with 9 bases identical to TRBD1. The sequence was obtained from a woman between 40 and 55 years old who had recovered from COVID-19. The CDR3 reads CASSQGRTGGAVYGYTF. CDR3 DNA: TGCGCCAGCAGCCAAGGACGCACAGGGGGCGCGGTCTATGGCTACACCTTC.